This TCR beta chain originates from a study of regulatory T cells in long-lasting Graves disease. Investigators prepared the TCR beta libraries by applying iRepertoire HTBI primers and Arm-PCR of CDR3 regions. MiXCR, run by TCRdb on the multiplex PCR reads, gives a single entry per CDR3 protein. The sample lists 450,000 or so distinct CDR3 sequences; around 21% were seen once. Many counts were recorded for this clonotype. Antigen specificity is unknown. Trimming pared 0 bases from V and 8 bases from J, leaving 14 bases between. CDR3 length: 15 amino acids. The germline gives CDR1 KGHSH, CDR2 LQKENI. Time point defined: persistent/refractory GD, antithyroid drugs over 5 years with positive TRAb. TCR sequences were obtained from RNA taken from PBMCs. Study conclusions and caveats: Among persistent patients, a larger number of public clonotypes were shared (2,741) than among newly diagnosed patients (966). Newly diagnosed Graves' patients exceeded persistent ones in TCR diversity.

V and J are TRBV18 and TRBJ2-4, with D uncertain. Specimen: peripheral blood mononuclear cells (PBMCs), collected when the disease was refractory, from a patient treated with antithyroid drugs. This TCR derives from a female donor with Graves disease. The CDR3 loop reads CASSPPPAVRDIQYF. In nucleotides, the CDR3 is TGTGCCAGCTCACCACCCCCGGCAGTCCGGGACATTCAGTACTTC.